The 5 T cell receptor beta chains presented below share a single source sample, sequenced in a study of CD8+CD57+ T cells in acquired aplastic anemia. TCR beta VDJ and CDR3 profiling used genomic DNA as template. TCRdb used MiXCR to reprocess the reads, holding one entry per CDR3 protein. The sample lists approximately 220,000 distinct CDR3 sequences, approximately 51% occurring once. Patients selected for sequencing had displayed CD8+CD57+ cell expansion by flow cytometry. The specimen was sorted CD4+, CD8+, or CD8+CD57+ T cells (not recorded which) from PBMCs. All receptors derive from a human donor with aplastic anemia.

The table lists this clonotype with a few counts. A much larger clonotype is one base distant, so this may be a read error. The chain recombines TRBV20-1 with TRBJ2-7; D might be TRBD2 (6 bases). CDR3 size: 14 residues. In germline, CDR1 is DFQATT, CDR2 SNEGSKA (reference sequence). CDR3 coding DNA: TGCAGTGCTAGAAAGGGACGGGACTCCTACGAGCAGTGCTTC. Its translation: CSARKGRDSYEQCF.

This clonotype was detected only once. This chain links TRBV5-6 with TRBJ1-2, with TRBD1 matching over 7 bases. Germline V gene lookup returns CDR1 SGHDT and CDR2 YYEEEE. This CDR3 has 13 residues. The V gene end was trimmed by 4 bases and the J gene end by 8 bases; junction bases not matched to a gene: 8. The CDR3 reads CASSGRGPAGYTF. CDR3 coding DNA: TGTGCCAGCAGCGGGAGGGGGCCAGCCGGCTACACCTTC.

The chain links TRBV9 to TRBJ1-3, with D possibly being TRBD1 (6 bases). Trimming took 3 bases from V and 3 from J, leaving 10 bases between them. The CDR3 totals 14 residues. Looked up from germline, CDR1 is SGDLS and CDR2 is YYNGEE. The CDR3 loop reads CASSDRDNGNTIYF. The CDR3, as DNA: TGTGCCAGCAGCGACCGGGACAATGGAAACACCATATATTTT.

About this clonotype itself: A much bigger clone sits one base away, suggesting this may be a read error. This rearrangement joins TRBV7-3 to TRBJ2-3, with 9 bases lining up with TRBD2. The CDR3 length is 17 residues. Germline lookup yields CDR1 SGHTA and CDR2 FQGTGA. The CDR3 is CASSLYRGSGGTDAQYF. The CDR3 nucleotides are TGTGCCAGCAGCTTATATAGGGGTAGCGGGGGCACAGATGCGCAGTATTTT.

The J gene is TRBJ1-5, the V gene TRBV20-1; possible D gene TRBD1, 5 bases. CDR1 is DFQATT, CDR2 SNEGSKA, per germline (reference sequence). This CDR3 is built from 14 residues. The V gene lost 1 base and the J gene lost 6 bases, with 13 bases spanning the gap. The CDR3 nucleotides are TGCAGTGCTAGAGGGACTAGCGGGGGTCAGCCCCAGCATTTT. Amino acids: CSARGTSGGQPQHF.